The present TCR beta chain was sequenced within a study of T cells in Graves' hyperthyroidism and ophthalmopathy. The study excluded patients with uncontrolled infection, other autoimmune disease, pregnancy or lactation. The PBMCs studied were ones that came from 9 to 10 ml fresh peripheral blood. This clonotype occurred many times. Germline V CDR1 and CDR2: MNHNS, SASEGT. V lost 6 bases to trimming and J lost 5 bases; unmatched junction nucleotides: 4. The CDR3 totals 15 residues. RNA transcripts provided the source from which TCR beta CDR3 regions were amplified. HTBI primers were the set used in a first-round RT-PCR of the TCR CDR3. TCRdb reprocessed the multiplex PCR reads via MiXCR and lists one record per CDR3 protein. The sample lists about 600,000 distinct CDR3 sequences, about 16% seen once, with less than 3.5% in the top ten.

The rearrangement uses TRBV6-1 and TRBJ2-1; 13 bases map to TRBD2. This TCR was sampled from a woman aged 40 to 50 with Graves' ophthalmopathy. Source material: blood. CDR3 region: CASSSGTSGNNEQFF. The CDR3 coding sequence is TGTGCCAGCAGCTCTGGGACTAGCGGGAACAATGAGCAGTTCTTC.